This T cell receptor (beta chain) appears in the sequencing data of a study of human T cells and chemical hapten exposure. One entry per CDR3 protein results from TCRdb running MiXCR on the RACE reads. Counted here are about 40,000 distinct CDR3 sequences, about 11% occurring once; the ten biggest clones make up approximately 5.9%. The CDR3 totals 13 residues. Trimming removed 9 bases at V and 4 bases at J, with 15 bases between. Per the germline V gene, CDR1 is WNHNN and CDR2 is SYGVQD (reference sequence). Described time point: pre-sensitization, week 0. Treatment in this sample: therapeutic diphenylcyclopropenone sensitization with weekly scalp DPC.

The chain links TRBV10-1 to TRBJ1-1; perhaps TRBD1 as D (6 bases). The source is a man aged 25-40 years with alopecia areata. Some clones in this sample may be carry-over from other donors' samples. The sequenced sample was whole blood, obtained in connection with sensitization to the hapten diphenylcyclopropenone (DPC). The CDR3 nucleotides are TGCGCCAGTAACACAGGGATAGGCACTGAAGCTTTCTTT. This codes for CASNTGIGTEAFF.